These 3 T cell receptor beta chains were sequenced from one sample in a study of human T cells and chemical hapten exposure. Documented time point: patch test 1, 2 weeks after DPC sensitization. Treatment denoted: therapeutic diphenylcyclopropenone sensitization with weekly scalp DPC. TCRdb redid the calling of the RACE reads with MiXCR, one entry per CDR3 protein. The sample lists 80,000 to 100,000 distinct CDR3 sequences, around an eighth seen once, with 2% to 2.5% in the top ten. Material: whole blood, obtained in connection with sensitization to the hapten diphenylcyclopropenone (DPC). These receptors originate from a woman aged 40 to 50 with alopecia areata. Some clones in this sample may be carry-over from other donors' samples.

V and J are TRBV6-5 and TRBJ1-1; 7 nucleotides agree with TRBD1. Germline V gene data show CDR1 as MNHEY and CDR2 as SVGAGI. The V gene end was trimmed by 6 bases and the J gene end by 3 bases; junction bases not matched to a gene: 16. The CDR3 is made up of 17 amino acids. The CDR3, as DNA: TGTGCCAGCAGCCAGCCGACAGCCCCAGGGGGGGACACTGAAGCTTTCTTT. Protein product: CASSQPTAPGGDTEAFF.

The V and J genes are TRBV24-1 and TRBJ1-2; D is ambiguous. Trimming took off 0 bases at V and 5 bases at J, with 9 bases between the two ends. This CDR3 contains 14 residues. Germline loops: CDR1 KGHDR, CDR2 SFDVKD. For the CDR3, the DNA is TGTGCCACCAGTGATTTGCACGGTGATTATGGCTACACCTTC. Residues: CATSDLHGDYGYTF.

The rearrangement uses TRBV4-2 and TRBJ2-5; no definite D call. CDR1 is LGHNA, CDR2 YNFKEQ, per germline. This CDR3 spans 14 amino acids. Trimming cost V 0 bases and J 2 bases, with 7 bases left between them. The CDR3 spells CASSQDYWQETQYF. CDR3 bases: TGTGCCAGCAGCCAAGATTACTGGCAAGAGACCCAGTACTTC.